Described below is a single T cell receptor (beta chain) sequence and its context. The antigen is not known. This sample is part of a study of human CD8 memory T cell subsets. Study-wide points: T cell repertoires from the stem-like memory and precursor exhausted subsets showed minimal mutual overlap.

Preparation of the TCR beta libraries relied on UMI-labeled 5' RACE. TCRdb reprocessed the 5' RACE reads, keeping one entry per CDR3 protein, no DNA. This sample carries some 5,400 distinct CDR3 sequences, with 35% to 45% going to the ten biggest clones. The CDR3 is 15 amino acids. CDR1 is SGHTA and CDR2 is FQGTGA in the germline V gene. The TCR comes from a human donor in good health. V is TRBV7-3 and J is TRBJ2-5; the TRBD1 assignment by TCRdb is unverifiable without DNA. The source material was CD8+ effector memory T cells (TEM) sorted from PBMCs. Subset in this sample: effector memory CD8 T cells, CCR7- CD45RO+ CD95+. The CDR3 region is CASSLTGGVQETQYF.